This is a list of T cell receptor beta chains from one sample in a study of TIL therapy for anti-PD-1-resistant metastatic lung cancer. Some clones are missing from TCRdb's copy, which holds only in-frame ones; the method was immunoSEQ multiplex PCR. Of approximately 50,000 clones in the sample, 70% to 85% were seen once. Sequencing used blood, obtained at baseline. All receptors derive from a man between 65 and 85 years old with non-small cell lung cancer. The CDR3 runs from the conserved cysteine through the conserved F or W. A D gene is named only where the DNA matches it firmly. Expanded clones are given a class, and other clones once, few, many or no size at all.

clone_size,j_call,d_call,v_call,cdr3_aa,cdr3_nt
NA,TRBJ2-2,NA,TRBV19,CASSIRGAGELFF,TGTGCCAGTAGTATTAGAGGGGCCGGGGAGCTGTTTTTT
NA,TRBJ2-7,NA,TRBV25-1,CASSEFRGTGLPHYEQYF,TGTGCCAGCAGTGAATTTCGGGGAACGGGGTTGCCCCACTACGAGCAGTACTTC
NA,TRBJ2-5,NA,TRBV27,CASSFTRGRETQYF,TGTGCCAGCAGTTTTACTAGGGGTCGGGAGACCCAGTACTTC
NA,TRBJ2-3,NA,TRBV20-1,CSAENGDTQYF,TGCAGTGCAGAGAATGGGGATACGCAGTATTTT
few,TRBJ2-1,NA,TRBV20-1,CSASVRGEQFF,TGCAGTGCTAGTGTGCGGGGTGAGCAGTTCTTC
NA,TRBJ1-2,TRBD1,TRBV30,CAWSARQGGYGYTF,TGTGCCTGGAGTGCCCGACAGGGTGGCTATGGCTACACCTTC
NA,TRBJ1-2,TRBD1,TRBV7-8,CASRGQGWGYTF,TGTGCCAGCAGGGGACAGGGTTGGGGCTACACCTTC
NA,TRBJ1-2,TRBD1,TRBV19,CASRTGRGGYTF,TGTGCCAGTAGGACAGGGAGGGGTGGCTACACCTTC
few,TRBJ1-1,TRBD1,TRBV19,CASTQIGTGDTEAFF,TGTGCCAGTACCCAAATAGGGACAGGGGACACTGAAGCTTTCTTT
NA,TRBJ2-4,TRBD2,TRBV10-3,CAISEHPAWRERGTKNIQYF,TGTGCCATCAGTGAACACCCAGCTTGGCGGGAGCGCGGGACCAAAAACATTCAGTACTTC
NA,TRBJ2-7,NA,TRBV6-5,CASTLGPVRDEQYF,TGTGCCAGCACCCTGGGACCGGTACGAGACGAGCAGTACTTC
NA,TRBJ2-2,TRBD1,TRBV6-5,CASSWTGTGGLGELFF,TGTGCCAGCAGTTGGACGGGGACAGGGGGTTTGGGGGAGCTGTTTTTT
once,TRBJ1-4,NA,TRBV6-1,CASVRDRREMVFF,TGTGCCAGCGTGAGGGACCGGAGGGAGATGGTGTTTTTT
once,TRBJ2-2,NA,TRBV5-1,CASSLFKGGETGELFF,TGCGCCAGCAGCTTGTTCAAGGGAGGTGAGACCGGGGAGCTGTTTTTT
NA,TRBJ2-3,NA,TRBV27,CASSTRHTQYF,TGTGCCAGCAGTACTCGCCATACGCAGTATTTT
few,TRBJ2-3,TRBD1,TRBV12-5,CASAGTGELLGADTQYF,TGTGCTAGTGCCGGGACAGGGGAACTCCTTGGAGCGGATACGCAGTATTTT
NA,TRBJ2-6,NA,TRBV6-1,CASSEDPHPGANVLTF,TGTGCCAGCAGTGAGGACCCTCACCCCGGGGCCAACGTCCTGACTTTC
NA,TRBJ2-7,TRBD2,TRBV18,CASSPRGGPSGEQYF,TGTGCCAGCTCACCTCGGGGAGGGCCCTCGGGAGAGCAGTACTTC
NA,TRBJ2-3,NA,TRBV5-1,CASSRDGRTDTQYF,TGCGCCAGCAGCCGGGACGGGCGCACAGATACGCAGTATTTT
NA,TRBJ2-3,NA,TRBV9,CASSVDRQRVTQYF,TGTGCCAGCAGCGTAGATCGCCAGAGGGTTACGCAGTATTTT
NA,TRBJ1-2,NA,TRBV25-1,CASSELRGVGYTF,TGTGCCAGCAGTGAATTAAGGGGAGTTGGCTACACCTTC
NA,TRBJ2-5,TRBD2,TRBV6-5,CASSYSGLAGETQYF,TGTGCCAGCAGTTACTCCGGACTAGCGGGAGAGACCCAGTACTTC
NA,TRBJ2-7,NA,TRBV28,CASRGGTTYEQYF,TGTGCCAGCAGGGGGGGCACCACCTACGAGCAGTACTTC
NA,TRBJ2-6,TRBD2,TRBV4-3,CASSQDRAGVNSGANVLTF,TGCGCCAGCAGCCAAGACCGAGCGGGAGTTAACTCTGGGGCCAACGTCCTGACTTTC
NA,TRBJ2-7,NA,TRBV27,CASSLRQSSSYEQYF,TGTGCCAGCAGTTTGCGGCAGTCGAGCTCCTACGAGCAGTACTTC
once,TRBJ1-3,NA,TRBV7-9,CASRTGSSGNTIYF,TGTGCCAGCCGAACCGGATCCTCTGGAAACACCATATATTTT
NA,TRBJ1-2,TRBD1,TRBV11-2,CASSLGAGGIDGYTF,TGTGCCAGCAGCTTAGGGGCAGGGGGTATTGATGGCTACACCTTC
NA,TRBJ1-3,TRBD1,TRBV19,CASSIRGLGNTIYF,TGTGCCAGTAGTATCAGGGGGCTCGGAAACACCATATATTTT
medium-sized,TRBJ1-1,NA,TRBV6-6,CASSYQGIAEAFF,TGTGCCAGCAGTTATCAGGGTATAGCTGAAGCTTTCTTT
NA,TRBJ1-5,NA,TRBV28,CASSFAVGGLGNQPQHF,TGTGCCAGCAGTTTTGCGGTGGGGGGACTTGGCAATCAGCCCCAGCATTTT
NA,TRBJ2-1,NA,TRBV7-2,CASSLGTRLGGEQFF,TGTGCCAGCAGCTTAGGAACGCGACTAGGTGGTGAGCAGTTCTTC
NA,TRBJ2-1,NA,TRBV27,CASSLEGGPNEQFF,TGTGCCAGCAGTTTAGAGGGGGGTCCCAATGAGCAGTTCTTC
NA,TRBJ1-1,NA,TRBV11-2,CASSLVIVGPTGEAFF,TGTGCCAGCAGCTTAGTCATAGTGGGCCCCACGGGGGAAGCTTTCTTT
NA,TRBJ2-3,TRBD2,TRBV28,CASSLAGGGTDTQYF,TGTGCCAGCAGTTTAGCGGGAGGTGGGACAGATACGCAGTATTTT
NA,TRBJ1-5,NA,TRBV14,CASSRSTNQPQHF,TGTGCCAGCAGCCGTTCGACGAATCAGCCCCAGCATTTT
NA,TRBJ2-7,TRBD2,TRBV7-6,CASSLRAGGQDEQYF,TGTGCCAGCAGCTTACGCGCGGGAGGACAAGACGAGCAGTACTTC
NA,TRBJ1-2,NA,TRBV28,CASGQTITGYTF,TGTGCCAGCGGACAGACAATTACGGGCTACACCTTC
few,TRBJ2-2,TRBD1,TRBV7-3,CASSLLQGLNTGELFF,TGTGCCAGCAGCCTACTACAGGGGTTGAACACCGGGGAGCTGTTTTTT
NA,TRBJ2-1,NA,TRBV5-1,CASKSGDYNEQFF,TGCGCCAGCAAATCAGGAGATTACAATGAGCAGTTCTTC
NA,TRBJ2-7,TRBD2,TRBV5-4,CASSLVAGNEQYF,TGTGCCAGCAGCTTAGTAGCGGGGAACGAGCAGTACTTC
NA,TRBJ2-5,NA,TRBV18,CASSNGVQETQYF,TGTGCCAGTTCAAACGGGGTACAAGAGACCCAGTACTTC
NA,TRBJ2-7,NA,TRBV4-2,CASSQGKGGGSYEQYF,TGTGCCAGCAGCCAAGGTAAGGGGGGCGGCTCCTACGAGCAGTACTTC
NA,TRBJ2-2,TRBD1,TRBV16,CASSVTGSNTGELFF,TGTGCCAGCAGCGTGACAGGGTCGAACACCGGGGAGCTGTTTTTT
once,TRBJ2-3,NA,TRBV7-9,CASSPPYRLGDTQYF,TGTGCCAGCAGCCCGCCCTATCGTCTGGGAGATACGCAGTATTTT
NA,TRBJ1-2,NA,TRBV5-8,CASTTNPGSGYTF,TGTGCCAGCACCACTAATCCAGGATCTGGCTACACCTTC
few,TRBJ2-7,TRBD2,TRBV11-2,CASTPGGFEQYF,TGTGCCAGCACCCCGGGGGGGTTCGAGCAGTACTTC
NA,TRBJ2-1,TRBD2,TRBV6-4,CATKRASGSSYNEQFF,TGTGCGACGAAGAGGGCTAGCGGGAGCTCCTACAATGAGCAGTTCTTC
NA,TRBJ1-3,NA,TRBV7-6,CASSGRGEGGNTIYF,TGTGCCAGCAGTGGCAGGGGAGAAGGTGGAAACACCATATATTTT
NA,TRBJ1-4,NA,TRBV12-5,CASGVEGRNGKTVF,TGTGCTAGTGGTGTGGAGGGGCGAAATGGAAAAACTGTTTTT
NA,TRBJ2-2,TRBD2,TRBV25-1,CASKTSGVTGELFF,TGTGCCAGCAAAACTAGCGGGGTTACCGGGGAGCTGTTTTTT
once,TRBJ2-5,TRBD1,TRBV19,CASTGQGRGTQYF,TGTGCCAGTACCGGACAGGGGCGCGGGACCCAGTACTTC
NA,TRBJ2-3,TRBD1,TRBV28,CASSFATGTDTQYF,TGTGCCAGCAGTTTCGCGACAGGGACAGATACGCAGTATTTT
NA,TRBJ2-3,NA,TRBV4-1,CASSQDKRELTDTQYF,TGCGCCAGCAGCCAAGATAAGAGGGAGTTGACAGATACGCAGTATTTT
NA,TRBJ2-7,TRBD2,TRBV7-2,CASSHWTSGNSYEQYF,TGTGCCAGCAGCCACTGGACTAGCGGGAACTCCTACGAGCAGTACTTC
NA,TRBJ2-3,NA,TRBV29-1,CSVVGASTDAQYF,TGCAGCGTTGTGGGGGCTAGCACAGATGCGCAGTATTTT
NA,TRBJ2-7,NA,TRBV5-4,CASSLTGDLYEQYF,TGTGCCAGCAGCTTAACGGGGGATCTCTACGAGCAGTACTTC
NA,TRBJ1-2,NA,TRBV6-1,CASSVNKGPRFYGYTF,TGTGCCAGCAGTGTTAACAAGGGGCCAAGATTCTATGGCTACACCTTC
NA,TRBJ2-1,TRBD1,TRBV28,CASLDRGRNEQFF,TGTGCCAGCTTGGACAGGGGGCGAAATGAGCAGTTCTTC
NA,TRBJ1-1,NA,TRBV19,CASSPPGGAAEAFF,TGTGCCAGTAGTCCCCCGGGGGGGGCCGCTGAAGCTTTCTTT